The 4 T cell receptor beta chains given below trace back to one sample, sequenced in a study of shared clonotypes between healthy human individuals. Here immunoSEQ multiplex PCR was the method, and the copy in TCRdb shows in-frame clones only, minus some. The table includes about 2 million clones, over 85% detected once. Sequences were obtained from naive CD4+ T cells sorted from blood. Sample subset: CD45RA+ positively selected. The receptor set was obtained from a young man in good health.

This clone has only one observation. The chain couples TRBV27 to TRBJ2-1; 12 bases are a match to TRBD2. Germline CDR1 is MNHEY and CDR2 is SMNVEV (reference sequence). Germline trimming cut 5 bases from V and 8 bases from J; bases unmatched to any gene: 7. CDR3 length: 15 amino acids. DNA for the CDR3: TGTGCCAGCAGTGCTACTAGCGGGGGGTGGGATGAGCAGTTCTTC. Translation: CASSATSGGWDEQFF.

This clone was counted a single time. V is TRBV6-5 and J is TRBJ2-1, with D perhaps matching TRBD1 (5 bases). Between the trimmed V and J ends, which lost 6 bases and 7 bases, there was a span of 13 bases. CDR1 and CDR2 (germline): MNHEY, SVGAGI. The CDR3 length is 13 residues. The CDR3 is CASSRGRANEQFF. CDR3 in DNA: TGTGCCAGCAGCCGCGGCAGGGCGAATGAGCAGTTCTTC.

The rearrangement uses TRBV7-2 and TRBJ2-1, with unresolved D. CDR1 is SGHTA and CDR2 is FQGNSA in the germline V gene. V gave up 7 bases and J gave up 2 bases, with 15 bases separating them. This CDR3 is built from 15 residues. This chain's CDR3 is CASNPQQAAYNEQFF. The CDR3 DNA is TGTGCCAGCAACCCCCAGCAGGCGGCCTACAATGAGCAGTTCTTC.

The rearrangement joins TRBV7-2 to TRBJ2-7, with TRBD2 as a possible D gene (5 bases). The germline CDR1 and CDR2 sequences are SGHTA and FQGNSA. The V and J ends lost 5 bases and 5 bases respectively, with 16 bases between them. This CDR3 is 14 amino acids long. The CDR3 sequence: CASSHGLPLHEQYF. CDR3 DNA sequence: TGTGCCAGCAGCCACGGACTTCCCCTCCACGAGCAGTACTTC. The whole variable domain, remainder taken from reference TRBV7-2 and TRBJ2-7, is GAGVSQSPSNKVTEKGKDVELRCDPISGHTALYWYRQSLGQGLEFLIYFQGNSAPDKSGLPSDRFSAERTGGSVSTLTIQRTQQEDSAVYLCASSHGLPLHEQYFGPGTRLTVT.